The T cell receptor beta chain under discussion was sequenced for a study of blood T cell repertoires in COVID-19. Study summary: The study drew acute and convalescent COVID-19 samples from the United States, Italy and Spain. T cells, B-cell-depleted T cells, or PBMCs provided the cDNA or gDNA that served as material.

Original analysis: Amplification of reference gene primers provided the estimated nucleated cell counts. The assay was immunoSEQ multiplex PCR, and TCRdb's table has in-frame clones only and misses some. D and trimming come from the DNA, and the V and J calls and clone size come from that table. The data hold some 100,000 clones, with roughly 80% observed a single time. This clone was recorded once. V lost 4 bases to trimming and J lost 6 bases; unmatched junction nucleotides: 6. This CDR3 is built from 15 residues. Looked up from germline, CDR1 is KGHSH and CDR2 is LQKENI. The clonotype comes from a man between 70 and 80 years old with acute or convalescent COVID-19. This sequence joins TRBV18 and TRBJ1-6; 7 bases align to TRBD1. The source material was peripheral blood. This chain's CDR3 is CASSLSTGINSPLHF. CDR3 nucleotides: TGTGCCAGCTCACTATCGACAGGGATTAATTCACCCCTCCACTTT. Based on the CDR3 plus reference TRBV18 and TRBJ1-6, the full variable domain is NAGVMQNPRHLVRRRGQEARLRCSPMKGHSHVYWYRQLPEEGLKFMVYLQKENIIDESGMPKERFSAEFPKEGPSILRIQQVVRGDSAAYFCASSLSTGINSPLHFGNGTRLTVT.